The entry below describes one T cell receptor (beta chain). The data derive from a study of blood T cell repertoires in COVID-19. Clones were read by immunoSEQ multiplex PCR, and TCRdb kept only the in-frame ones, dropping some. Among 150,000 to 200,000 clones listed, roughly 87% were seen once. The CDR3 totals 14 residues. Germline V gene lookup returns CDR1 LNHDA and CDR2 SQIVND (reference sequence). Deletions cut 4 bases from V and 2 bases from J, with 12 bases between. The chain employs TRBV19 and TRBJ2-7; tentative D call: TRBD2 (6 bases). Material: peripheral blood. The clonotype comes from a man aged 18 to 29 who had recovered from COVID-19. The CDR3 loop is CASSTTSSAYEQYF. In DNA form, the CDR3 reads TGTGCCAGTAGTACGACTAGTTCTGCCTACGAGCAGTACTTC.